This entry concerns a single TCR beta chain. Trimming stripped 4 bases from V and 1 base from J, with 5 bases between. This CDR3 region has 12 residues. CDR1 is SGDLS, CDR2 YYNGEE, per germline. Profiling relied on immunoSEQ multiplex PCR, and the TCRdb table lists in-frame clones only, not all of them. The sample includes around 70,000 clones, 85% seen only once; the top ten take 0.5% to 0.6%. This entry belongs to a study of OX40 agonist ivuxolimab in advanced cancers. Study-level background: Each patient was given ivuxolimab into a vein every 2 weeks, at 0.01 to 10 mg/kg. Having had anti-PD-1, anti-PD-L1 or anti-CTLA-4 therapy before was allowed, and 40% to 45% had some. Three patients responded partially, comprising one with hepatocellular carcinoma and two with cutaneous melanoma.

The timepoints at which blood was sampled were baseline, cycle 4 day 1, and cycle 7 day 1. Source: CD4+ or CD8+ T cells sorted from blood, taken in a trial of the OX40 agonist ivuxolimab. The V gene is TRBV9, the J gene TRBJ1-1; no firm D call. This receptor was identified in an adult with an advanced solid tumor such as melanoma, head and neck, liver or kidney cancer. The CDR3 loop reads CASSNRNTEAFF. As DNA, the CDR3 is TGTGCCAGCAGCAACAGGAACACTGAAGCTTTCTTT.